Below are 17 T cell receptor beta chains sequenced from a single sample in a study of beta chain features in type 1 diabetes. Overall study results and limits: Shorter TCRB CDR3s, moderately but significantly so, marked every one of the four CD4+ subsets in Type 1 diabetes patients.

As every portion of the isolated RNA was reverse transcribed, the sequencing read expressed TCRB transcripts. TCRdb keeps only in-frame clones here, not all; method: immunoSEQ multiplex PCR. The repertoire holds hundreds of thousands of clones, with roughly 12% as singletons. Their recognized antigens are unknown. The sample comprised naive CD4+ T cells from blood. The receptors stem from a man aged 18 to 29 with type 1 diabetes.

This clone has a handful of counts. This chain connects TRBV2 to TRBJ1-1; TRBD1 matches 7 bases. The CDR3 consists of 14 residues. Germline trimming cut 2 bases from V and 5 bases from J; bases unmatched to any gene: 5. The germline gives CDR1 SNHLY, CDR2 FYNNEI. DNA of the CDR3: TGTGCCAGCAGTGAATCGGCAGGGGGGACTGAAGCTTTCTTT. This sequence encodes CASSESAGGTEAFF.

The chain joins TRBV5-6 to TRBJ2-1; 11 positions match TRBD2. Germline V lookup: CDR1 SGHDT, CDR2 YYEEEE. The CDR3 covers 15 residues. V dropped 3 bases and J dropped 4; count of bases not matched to a gene: 3. The CDR3 DNA reads TGTGCCAGCAGCTCGACTAGCGGGGAGTACAATGAGCAGTTCTTC. It specifies CASSSTSGEYNEQFF.

The rearrangement uses TRBV29-1 and TRBJ2-1; the D call may be TRBD1 or TRBD2 (6 bases each). The CDR3 runs 15 residues. V lost 0 bases and J 10 bases, leaving 19 bases between the germline ends. CDR1 is SQVTM and CDR2 is ANQGSEA in the germline V gene. This chain's CDR3 is CSVEETPGARDEQFF. CDR3 coding DNA: TGCAGCGTTGAAGAAACCCCGGGGGCGCGAGACGAGCAGTTCTTC.

This chain uses TRBV28 with TRBJ2-1; D is unclear. With 2 bases removed from V and 7 bases from J, the gap between germline ends came to 6 bases. Germline V lookup: CDR1 MDHEN, CDR2 SYDVKM. The CDR3 loop spans 12 amino acids. The CDR3 loop reads CASSLLVNEQFF. In DNA, the CDR3 is TGTGCCAGCAGTTTACTAGTTAATGAGCAGTTCTTC.

This clone was picked up a small number of times. The rearrangement uses TRBV18 and TRBJ1-5; D is undetermined. There are 14 residues in the CDR3. The germline CDR1 and CDR2 sequences are KGHSH and LQKENI. V lost 6 bases to trimming and J lost 3 bases, with 12 bases between them. CDR3 sequence reads: CASSGAGNNQPQHF. The CDR3 DNA is TGTGCCAGCTCCGGAGCAGGTAACAATCAGCCCCAGCATTTT.

This clone was observed a handful of times. The gene calls are TRBV5-1 and TRBJ1-6; tentative D call: TRBD1 (6 bases). From germline, CDR1 is SGHRS and CDR2 YFSETQ. V was shortened by 3 bases and J by 5 bases, with 9 bases between the two germline ends. The CDR3 has 14 residues. The CDR3 loop is CASSSRQDNSPLHF. CDR3 bases: TGCGCCAGCAGCTCCCGACAGGATAATTCACCCCTCCACTTT.

The chain links TRBV4-2 to TRBJ2-3; D ambiguous. CDR1 is LGHNA and CDR2 is YNFKEQ in the germline V gene. Trimming removed 1 base from V and 4 bases from J, with 12 bases in between. This CDR3 comprises 15 residues. The CDR3 loop is CASSQVPAQPDTQYF. CDR3 sequence (DNA): TGTGCCAGCAGCCAAGTTCCAGCCCAACCAGATACGCAGTATTTT.

This clone was picked up a small number of times. V gene TRBV6-4 combines with J gene TRBJ1-2, with D unresolved. V dropped 2 bases and J dropped 1 base, with 14 bases sitting between them. The germline gives CDR1 MRHNA, CDR2 SNTAGT. The CDR3 extends over 16 amino acids. The CDR3 region is CASSDRGNRGNYGYTF. CDR3 DNA: TGTGCCAGCAGTGACCGCGGCAACCGGGGTAACTATGGCTACACCTTC.

The chain carries TRBV5-1 and TRBJ2-3, with TRBD2 matching 10 bases. V was pared by 0 bases and J by 2 bases, with 12 bases of the junction left unmatched. CDR1 is SGHRS, CDR2 YFSETQ, per germline. This CDR3 contains 19 residues. The CDR3 sequence: CASSLGATSGVRSTDTQYF. CDR3 coding DNA: TGCGCCAGCAGCTTGGGGGCCACTAGCGGGGTTCGCTCCACAGATACGCAGTATTTT. Full variable domain (remainder filled in from reference TRBV5-1 and TRBJ2-3): KAGVTQTPRYLIKTRGQQVTLSCSPISGHRSVSWYQQTPGQGLQFLFEYFSETQRNKGNFPGRFSGRQFSNSRSEMNVSTLELGDSALYLCASSLGATSGVRSTDTQYFGPGTRLTVL.

Notes on this clone: This CDR3 is also generated by other DNA sequences in the sample. V gene TRBV30 combines with J gene TRBJ1-5; D is perhaps TRBD1 (6 bases). CDR3 length: 13 residues. Per the germline V gene, CDR1 is GTSNPN and CDR2 is SVGIG (reference sequence). Trimming took off 3 bases at V and 4 bases at J, with 10 bases between the two ends. The CDR3 reads CAWSLTGNQPQHF. CDR3 sequence (DNA): TGTGCCTGGAGCTTAACAGGGAATCAGCCCCAGCATTTT.

This clone has only a few counts. This CDR3 reads CASSGGQGYYGYTF. CDR3 nucleotides: TGTGCCAGCAGTGGAGGTCAGGGGTACTATGGCTACACCTTC. The genes are TRBV25-1 and TRBJ1-2, with a tentative D call TRBD1 (6 bases). Trimming took 4 bases from V and 3 from J, leaving 12 bases between them. This CDR3 contains 14 residues. From germline, CDR1 is MGHDK and CDR2 SYGVNS.

The table lists this clone with a few counts. The rearrangement links TRBV28 to TRBJ2-2; weak D call: TRBD1 (6 bases). Trimming shortened V by 4 bases and J by 2 bases, and 11 bases separated the two germline ends. Germline values: CDR1 MDHEN, CDR2 SYDVKM. The length of the CDR3 is 15 residues. The CDR3 DNA reads as TGTGCCAGCAGTTCCGCACAGGGAAACACCGGGGAGCTGTTTTTT. It translates to CASSSAQGNTGELFF.

In its sample, this clone was seen a few times. V and J are TRBV18 and TRBJ2-5; a weak D match, TRBD2 (7 bases). Germline CDR1 KGHSH, CDR2 LQKENI. V was shortened by 3 bases and J by 4 bases, with 12 bases between the two germline ends. The CDR3 totals 14 residues. DNA of the CDR3: TGTGCCAGCTCACCGGAGGCGGGGGCAGAGACCCAGTACTTC. Amino acids: CASSPEAGAETQYF.

This clone appeared a few times. The chain joins TRBV5-1 to TRBJ2-7; D unresolved. The CDR3 length is 13 residues. V was cut by 6 bases and J by 1 base, with 11 bases left in between. CDR1 and CDR2 (germline): SGHRS, YFSETQ. Here the CDR3 DNA reads TGCGCCAGCACAAGATTAGGGTCCTACGAGCAGTACTTC. Translating it yields CASTRLGSYEQYF.

This rearrangement joins TRBV28 to TRBJ2-5, with TRBD2 identical over 9 bases. The J segment lost 5 bases and the V segment lost 7 bases, leaving 11 bases of the junction unmatched. Germline CDR1 is MDHEN and CDR2 is SYDVKM. This CDR3 region has 15 residues. The chain's CDR3 is CASKSSGAPGETQYF. The CDR3, as DNA: TGTGCCAGCAAATCTAGCGGGGCCCCGGGGGAGACCCAGTACTTC.

J is TRBJ1-1 and V is TRBV29-1; a weak D match, TRBD1 (6 bases). Deletions cut 4 bases from V and 7 bases from J, with 16 bases between. This CDR3 region has 13 residues. Germline assignment: CDR1 SQVTM and CDR2 ANQGSEA. Here the CDR3 DNA reads TGCAGCGTTGGTCCCGGGGGGGCGGGTGAAGCTTTCTTT. Translating gives CSVGPGGAGEAFF.

In DNA, the CDR3 is TGTGCCAGCAGTGAAACGGGGACACCTGCTTCTGGAAACACCATATATTTT. Its protein product is CASSETGTPASGNTIYF. The V call is TRBV6-1, the J call TRBJ1-3; perhaps TRBD1 as D (6 bases). The CDR3 covers 17 residues. Per the germline V gene, CDR1 is MNHNS and CDR2 is SASEGT. V dropped 2 bases and J dropped 1 base, with 15 bases sitting between them.